These T cell receptor beta chains were read from a single sample in a study of T cell responses to AZD1222 COVID-19 vaccine. Sequencing used immunoSEQ multiplex PCR; TCRdb keeps in-frame clones, though not all of them. Of tens of thousands of clones listed, around 85% are singletons. The specimen was peripheral blood, collected 28 days after the second AZD1222 dose. The receptors were gathered from an adult who received the AZD1222 COVID-19 vaccine. Each CDR3 is given with its conserved first and last residue. The order of the fields is clone size, J gene, D gene, V gene, CDR3 DNA, CDR3 protein. A D gene is named only where the DNA matches it firmly. Expanded clones get a size class; other rows say once, few or many, or leave the size out.

clone_size: NA; j_call: TRBJ2-2; d_call: NA; v_call: TRBV6-4; cdr3_nt: TGTGCCAGCAGTGACTCGGGGCAGGCGGCCGGGGAGCTGTTTTTT; cdr3_aa: CASSDSGQAAGELFF
clone_size: NA; j_call: TRBJ2-7; d_call: NA; v_call: TRBV10-3; cdr3_nt: TGTGCCATTCAGAGGGGGGACCCCTACGAGCAGTACTTC; cdr3_aa: CAIQRGDPYEQYF
clone_size: NA; j_call: TRBJ2-7; d_call: NA; v_call: TRBV9; cdr3_nt: TGTGCCAGCAGCGTAGAGACAGCCTACGAGCAGTACTTC; cdr3_aa: CASSVETAYEQYF
clone_size: once; j_call: TRBJ1-1; d_call: NA; v_call: TRBV3-1/TRBV3-2; cdr3_nt: TGTGCCAGCAGCCCCCCGGGGGCCGACACTGAAGCTTTCTTT; cdr3_aa: CASSPPGADTEAFF
clone_size: NA; j_call: TRBJ2-7; d_call: NA; v_call: TRBV10-3; cdr3_nt: TGTGCCATCAGTGAGTCGCGGGCCTACGAGCAGTACTTC; cdr3_aa: CAISESRAYEQYF
clone_size: NA; j_call: TRBJ2-1; d_call: TRBD2; v_call: TRBV2; cdr3_nt: TGTGCCAGCAGTGAAATATTGTCCATAGAAGCGGGAGGAGGAACACCCTCCTACAATGAGCAGTTCTTC; cdr3_aa: CASSEILSIEAGGGTPSYNEQFF
clone_size: NA; j_call: TRBJ1-5; d_call: NA; v_call: TRBV7-9; cdr3_nt: TGTGCCAGCAGCTTAGGACAGCACAATCAGCCCCAGCATTTT; cdr3_aa: CASSLGQHNQPQHF
clone_size: NA; j_call: TRBJ1-5; d_call: NA; v_call: TRBV19; cdr3_nt: TGTGCCAGTAAAGTCAGCTATAGCAATCAGCCCCAGCATTTT; cdr3_aa: CASKVSYSNQPQHF
clone_size: NA; j_call: TRBJ1-6; d_call: NA; v_call: TRBV28; cdr3_nt: TGTGCCAGCATCTCCTCCGACCCCTCCTATAATTCACCCCTCCACTTT; cdr3_aa: CASISSDPSYNSPLHF
clone_size: once; j_call: TRBJ2-5; d_call: NA; v_call: TRBV18; cdr3_nt: TGTGCCAGCTCACCACGATCGGAGACCCAGTACTTC; cdr3_aa: CASSPRSETQYF
clone_size: NA; j_call: TRBJ2-2; d_call: TRBD2; v_call: TRBV5-6; cdr3_nt: TGTGCCAGCACCGGGACTAGCGGGAGCACCGGGGAGCTGTTTTTT; cdr3_aa: CASTGTSGSTGELFF
clone_size: NA; j_call: TRBJ2-1; d_call: NA; v_call: TRBV7-2; cdr3_nt: TGTGCCAGCAGCTTAACCGGCCCAAGTGAGCAGTTCTTC; cdr3_aa: CASSLTGPSEQFF
clone_size: NA; j_call: TRBJ2-1; d_call: TRBD2; v_call: TRBV5-6; cdr3_nt: TGTGCCAGCAGCTACGTGGCGGGGGGGAATGAGCAGTTCTTC; cdr3_aa: CASSYVAGGNEQFF
clone_size: NA; j_call: TRBJ1-1; d_call: NA; v_call: TRBV15; cdr3_nt: TGTGCCACCAGCAGACAGGGAAGGACTGAAGCTTTCTTT; cdr3_aa: CATSRQGRTEAFF
clone_size: once; j_call: TRBJ2-3; d_call: NA; v_call: TRBV4-1; cdr3_nt: TGCGCCAGCAGCCAAAGCACAGATACGCAGTATTTT; cdr3_aa: CASSQSTDTQYF
clone_size: NA; j_call: TRBJ2-7; d_call: NA; v_call: TRBV7-2; cdr3_nt: TGTGCCAGCAGCTTAACGGACTACGAGCAGTACTTC; cdr3_aa: CASSLTDYEQYF
clone_size: NA; j_call: TRBJ2-1; d_call: NA; v_call: TRBV10-3; cdr3_nt: TGTGCCATCAGTGGCAATAGCAAGAGAGACAATGAGCAGTTCTTC; cdr3_aa: CAISGNSKRDNEQFF
clone_size: NA; j_call: TRBJ1-2; d_call: NA; v_call: TRBV5-1; cdr3_nt: TGCGCCAGCAGTTGGGACCAGCCGTTTGGCTACACCTTC; cdr3_aa: CASSWDQPFGYTF
clone_size: NA; j_call: TRBJ1-6; d_call: TRBD1; v_call: TRBV6-4; cdr3_nt: TGTGCCAGCAGCCTCCTTGGACAGGGTGGGTCCTATAATTCACCCCTCCACTTT; cdr3_aa: CASSLLGQGGSYNSPLHF
clone_size: NA; j_call: TRBJ1-4; d_call: TRBD1; v_call: TRBV6-5; cdr3_nt: TGTGCCAGCAGCCCACTGACAGGGCCGAATGAAAAACTGTTTTTT; cdr3_aa: CASSPLTGPNEKLFF
clone_size: NA; j_call: TRBJ1-1; d_call: NA; v_call: TRBV18; cdr3_nt: TGTGCCAGCTCACCACCTGGGAATTCGGGGTTGAGCACTGAAGCTTTCTTT; cdr3_aa: CASSPPGNSGLSTEAFF
clone_size: NA; j_call: TRBJ2-2; d_call: NA; v_call: TRBV19; cdr3_nt: TGTGCCAGTCCCTCGGAAGGATCTGGCAACACCGGGGAGCTGTTTTTT; cdr3_aa: CASPSEGSGNTGELFF
clone_size: NA; j_call: TRBJ1-1; d_call: NA; v_call: TRBV5-1; cdr3_nt: TGCGCCAGCAGCTTTGGCGGGAAGGGAGGCGAAGCTTTCTTT; cdr3_aa: CASSFGGKGGEAFF
clone_size: NA; j_call: TRBJ2-1; d_call: NA; v_call: TRBV6-5; cdr3_nt: TGTGCCAGCAGTTACCCGGAACAGCGCTTTGCGAATGAGCAGTTCTTC; cdr3_aa: CASSYPEQRFANEQFF
clone_size: NA; j_call: TRBJ2-7; d_call: TRBD1; v_call: TRBV3-1/TRBV3-2; cdr3_nt: TGTGCCAGCAGCTGGGGACAGCATTACGAGCAGTACTTC; cdr3_aa: CASSWGQHYEQYF
clone_size: NA; j_call: TRBJ2-7; d_call: TRBD2; v_call: TRBV29-1; cdr3_nt: TGCAGCGCGGGGACTAGCGGGAGTTTCTCCGAGCAGTACTTC; cdr3_aa: CSAGTSGSFSEQYF
clone_size: NA; j_call: TRBJ2-3; d_call: NA; v_call: TRBV6-5; cdr3_nt: TGTGCCAGCAGTTACGGAGGGACAGCTTCCCAAGATACGCAGTATTTT; cdr3_aa: CASSYGGTASQDTQYF
clone_size: NA; j_call: TRBJ2-7; d_call: TRBD2; v_call: TRBV5-8; cdr3_nt: TGTGCCAGCGAGGGGAGGGAAAGCTCCTACGAGCAGTACTTC; cdr3_aa: CASEGRESSYEQYF
clone_size: NA; j_call: TRBJ1-1; d_call: NA; v_call: TRBV10-3; cdr3_nt: TGTGCCATCAGATCGGACAGACTGAACACTGAAGCTTTCTTT; cdr3_aa: CAIRSDRLNTEAFF
clone_size: NA; j_call: TRBJ1-5; d_call: NA; v_call: TRBV6-5; cdr3_nt: TGTGCCAGCAGCCGAGGTCTCAATCAGCCCCAGCATTTT; cdr3_aa: CASSRGLNQPQHF
clone_size: NA; j_call: TRBJ1-6; d_call: TRBD1; v_call: TRBV28; cdr3_nt: TGTGCCAGCAGGGCGGGACAGGGGCTAAATTCACCCCTCCACTTT; cdr3_aa: CASRAGQGLNSPLHF
clone_size: NA; j_call: TRBJ2-1; d_call: TRBD2; v_call: TRBV5-1; cdr3_nt: TGCGCCAGCAGCGCAACCGGGACTAGCGGGAGACTTCTCTCCTACAATGAGCAGTTCTTC; cdr3_aa: CASSATGTSGRLLSYNEQFF
clone_size: NA; j_call: TRBJ2-1; d_call: NA; v_call: TRBV7-2; cdr3_nt: TGTGCCAGCAGCTTATCTGTAGCTGAGCAGTTCTTC; cdr3_aa: CASSLSVAEQFF
clone_size: NA; j_call: TRBJ2-4; d_call: NA; v_call: TRBV6-5; cdr3_nt: TGTGCCAGCACGGGACTGACAGCGGGCAAAAACATTCAGTACTTC; cdr3_aa: CASTGLTAGKNIQYF
clone_size: NA; j_call: TRBJ2-3; d_call: NA; v_call: TRBV29-1; cdr3_nt: TGCAGCGCCACCCCCCTTGGGGACCAGTATACGCAGTATTTT; cdr3_aa: CSATPLGDQYTQYF
clone_size: NA; j_call: TRBJ2-7; d_call: TRBD1; v_call: TRBV27; cdr3_nt: TGTGCCAGCAGTTTCCGGACAGGGGGTAATGAGCAGTACTTC; cdr3_aa: CASSFRTGGNEQYF
clone_size: NA; j_call: TRBJ1-5; d_call: TRBD1; v_call: TRBV6-4; cdr3_nt: TGTGCCAGCAGTTCGACAGGGGGACAGCCCCAGCATTTT; cdr3_aa: CASSSTGGQPQHF
clone_size: NA; j_call: TRBJ2-3; d_call: NA; v_call: TRBV4-2; cdr3_nt: TGTGCCAGCAGCCAAGGAATAAGGGACCGCACAGATACGCAGTATTTT; cdr3_aa: CASSQGIRDRTDTQYF
clone_size: NA; j_call: TRBJ2-7; d_call: NA; v_call: TRBV11-3; cdr3_nt: TGTGCCAGCAGCTCCAATACAGGGGAGGAAGAGCAGTACTTC; cdr3_aa: CASSSNTGEEEQYF
clone_size: few; j_call: TRBJ2-3; d_call: NA; v_call: TRBV5-1; cdr3_nt: TGCGCCAGCAGCTTGGCGGCAGGGATTAGGGATACGCAGTATTTT; cdr3_aa: CASSLAAGIRDTQYF
clone_size: NA; j_call: TRBJ2-5; d_call: TRBD2; v_call: TRBV5-1; cdr3_nt: TGCGCCAGCAGCTTAACTAGCGGGGAAGGAGAGACCCAGTACTTC; cdr3_aa: CASSLTSGEGETQYF
clone_size: NA; j_call: TRBJ2-7; d_call: TRBD2; v_call: TRBV13; cdr3_nt: TGTGCCAGCAGCTTAGGCCTAGCGGGAGGGCCCTACGAGCAGTACTTC; cdr3_aa: CASSLGLAGGPYEQYF
clone_size: NA; j_call: TRBJ1-5; d_call: NA; v_call: TRBV19; cdr3_nt: TGTGCCAGTACCCCCCTGACTGGGGGCAATCAGCCCCAGCATTTT; cdr3_aa: CASTPLTGGNQPQHF
clone_size: NA; j_call: TRBJ1-2; d_call: TRBD1; v_call: TRBV2; cdr3_nt: TGTGCCAGCAGTTTCCGGGACAGGGGCGGCGGCTACACCTTC; cdr3_aa: CASSFRDRGGGYTF
clone_size: few; j_call: TRBJ1-6; d_call: TRBD1; v_call: TRBV7-2; cdr3_nt: TGTGCCAGCAGCTTGTTAGGGACAGGGGGTAATTCACCCCTCCACTTT; cdr3_aa: CASSLLGTGGNSPLHF
clone_size: NA; j_call: TRBJ2-7; d_call: TRBD1; v_call: TRBV3-1/TRBV3-2; cdr3_nt: TGTGCCAGCAGCCTCCACAGGGGGATTTACGAGCAGTACTTC; cdr3_aa: CASSLHRGIYEQYF
clone_size: NA; j_call: TRBJ2-7; d_call: TRBD1; v_call: TRBV11-2; cdr3_nt: TGTGCCAGCAATCAGGGGGTAACCTACGAGCAGTACTTC; cdr3_aa: CASNQGVTYEQYF
clone_size: NA; j_call: TRBJ2-7; d_call: NA; v_call: TRBV5-4; cdr3_nt: TGTGCCAGCAGCTTAGGCTCCGGAGAATACGAGCAGTACTTC; cdr3_aa: CASSLGSGEYEQYF
clone_size: NA; j_call: TRBJ1-4; d_call: NA; v_call: TRBV18; cdr3_nt: TGTGCCAGCTCACCACCACAGGGCGAAAAACTGTTTTTT; cdr3_aa: CASSPPQGEKLFF
clone_size: NA; j_call: TRBJ2-7; d_call: NA; v_call: TRBV6-2/TRBV6-3; cdr3_nt: TGTGCCAGCAGACCTAGTCTCGACAGGGACTTGCCCTACGAGCAGTACTTC; cdr3_aa: CASRPSLDRDLPYEQYF
clone_size: NA; j_call: TRBJ1-4; d_call: NA; v_call: TRBV15; cdr3_nt: TGTGCCACCAGCAGTCGCGACAGTGACCTGTTTTTT; cdr3_aa: CATSSRDSDLFF
clone_size: NA; j_call: TRBJ1-5; d_call: NA; v_call: TRBV6-5; cdr3_nt: TGTGCCAGCAGTTTTGGGTCCGGTCAGCCCCAGCATTTT; cdr3_aa: CASSFGSGQPQHF
clone_size: NA; j_call: TRBJ1-6; d_call: TRBD1; v_call: TRBV15; cdr3_nt: TGTGCCACCAGCAGAGCGGTAGGACAGGGAAATTCACCCCTCCACTTT; cdr3_aa: CATSRAVGQGNSPLHF
clone_size: NA; j_call: TRBJ2-5; d_call: NA; v_call: TRBV4-1; cdr3_nt: TGCGCCAGCAGCCAAGGCCCGACCATGGCAGAGACCCAGTACTTC; cdr3_aa: CASSQGPTMAETQYF
clone_size: NA; j_call: TRBJ1-5; d_call: TRBD1; v_call: TRBV15; cdr3_nt: TGTGCCACCAGCAAAGATTCCGGGACAGGGGTCGGCAATCAGCCCCAGCATTTT; cdr3_aa: CATSKDSGTGVGNQPQHF
clone_size: NA; j_call: TRBJ1-3; d_call: NA; v_call: TRBV30; cdr3_nt: TGTGCCTGTACTCTCTCTGGAAACACCATATATTTT; cdr3_aa: CACTLSGNTIYF
clone_size: NA; j_call: TRBJ1-2; d_call: NA; v_call: TRBV6-1; cdr3_nt: TGTGCCAGCAGTGAGCAGGCTAACTATGGCTACACCTTC; cdr3_aa: CASSEQANYGYTF